These 27 T cell receptor beta chains were all obtained from the same sample, sequenced in a study of shared clonotypes between healthy human individuals. Naivety among CD8 cells was defined by CD45RO negativity and positive CCR7 selection, thereby excluding terminally differentiated effector memory CD45RA+ cells. The repertoire was sequenced with immunoSEQ multiplex PCR; TCRdb's copy has only in-frame clones and lacks some. The sample holds around 2,000,000 clones; roughly 94% are singletons and the top ten take around 1%. Sequencing was performed on naive CD8+ T cells sorted from blood. The receptor set was obtained from a man aged 18 to 29 in good health.

The V and J genes are TRBV28 and TRBJ1-1; D uncertain. The germline V gene has CDR1 MDHEN and CDR2 SYDVKM. V lost 6 bases to trimming and J lost 1 base, with 12 bases between them. The CDR3 is 14 amino acids. The CDR3 nucleotides are TGTGCCAGCAGCCTCACTCGGTGGAACACTGAAGCTTTCTTT. Its translation: CASSLTRWNTEAFF.

This sequence joins TRBV7-6 and TRBJ2-1; D assignment may be TRBD1 or TRBD2 (5 bases each). Looked up from germline, CDR1 is SGHVS and CDR2 is FNYEAQ. V lost 4 bases and J lost 4, with 11 bases in between. The CDR3 extends over 14 amino acids. The CDR3 nucleotides are TGTGCCAGCAGCTCTAGGGACCTTTACAATGAGCAGTTCTTC. Residues: CASSSRDLYNEQFF.

V and J are TRBV6-5 and TRBJ2-2, with D maybe TRBD1 (6 bases). V was trimmed by 5 bases and J by 1 base, leaving 11 bases between them. This CDR3 is 15 amino acids long. Germline V gives CDR1 MNHEY, CDR2 SVGAGI. CDR3 protein: CASSRDTQNTGELFF. The CDR3 DNA reads TGTGCCAGCAGTCGGGACACCCAGAACACCGGGGAGCTGTTTTTT.

CDR3 in amino acids: CASSDGLFNQPQHF. In nucleotides, the CDR3 is TGTGCCAGCAGTGACGGCCTTTTCAATCAGCCCCAGCATTTT. This rearrangement joins TRBV6-1 to TRBJ1-5; no clear D gene. V was cut by 3 bases and J by 3 bases, with 9 bases left in between. Germline V gives CDR1 MNHNS, CDR2 SASEGT. The CDR3 spans 14 residues.

This clone was counted between two and nine times. Other DNA sequences of this sample code for an identical CDR3. The chain joins TRBV7-9 to TRBJ2-7; D is unclear. Trimming took off 0 bases at V and 6 bases at J, with 9 bases between the two ends. The CDR3 is 13 residues long. Germline assignment: CDR1 SEHNR and CDR2 FQNEAQ (reference sequence). The CDR3 here is CASSLAAALEQYF. As DNA, the CDR3 is TGTGCCAGCAGCTTAGCCGCGGCGCTCGAGCAGTACTTC.

The genes are TRBV19 and TRBJ1-5; 7 bases are shared with TRBD1. V shed 5 bases, J shed 5 bases, and the junction held 6 bases outside the gene matches. The CDR3 runs to 14 residues. Germline CDR1 LNHDA, CDR2 SQIVND (reference sequence). The CDR3 reads CASSEQGSDQPQHF. CDR3 DNA sequence: TGTGCCAGTAGTGAACAGGGGTCCGATCAGCCCCAGCATTTT. The whole variable domain, filled in from reference TRBV19 and TRBJ1-5, reads DGGITQSPKYLFRKEGQNVTLSCEQNLNHDAMYWYRQDPGQGLRLIYYSQIVNDFQKGDIAEGYSVSREKKESFPLTVTSAQKNPTAFYLCASSEQGSDQPQHFGDGTRLSIL.

Details on this clone: Other DNA sequences in this specimen translate into the identical CDR3. The chain couples TRBV28 to TRBJ2-7, with 9 bases identical to TRBD1. Germline V lookup: CDR1 MDHEN, CDR2 SYDVKM. J gave up 1 base and V 3 bases, and 1 base lay outside the gene matches. CDR3 length equals 14 residues. The CDR3 DNA follows: TGTGCCAGCAGTTTGACAGGGGGGTCCTACGAGCAGTACTTC. This encodes CASSLTGGSYEQYF.

V is TRBV4-3 and J is TRBJ1-2; 7 nucleotides align to TRBD1. With V trimmed by 0 bases and J by 10 bases, 17 bases remained unmatched. CDR1 is LGHNA, CDR2 YSLEER, per germline. The CDR3 sequence is 17 residues long. This CDR3 is CASSQEVTGQFSLDYTF. The CDR3 DNA is TGCGCCAGCAGCCAAGAAGTGACGGGACAGTTTAGTTTGGACTACACCTTC.

The V and J genes are TRBV7-2 and TRBJ1-2; D not certain. The CDR3 loop spans 13 amino acids. In germline, CDR1 is SGHTA, CDR2 FQGNSA. V lost 3 bases, J lost 10 bases, and 15 bases lay in between. This CDR3 is CASSLRYHRDYTF. For the CDR3, the DNA is TGTGCCAGCAGCTTGCGGTACCACCGGGACTACACCTTC. The full variable domain, with the rest looked up from reference TRBV7-2 and TRBJ1-2, is GAGVSQSPSNKVTEKGKDVELRCDPISGHTALYWYRQSLGQGLEFLIYFQGNSAPDKSGLPSDRFSAERTGGSVSTLTIQRTQQEDSAVYLCASSLRYHRDYTFGSGTRLTVV.

V is TRBV20-1 and J is TRBJ2-7; D is undetermined. Trimming removed 6 bases at V and 7 bases at J, with 13 bases between. Per the germline V gene, CDR1 is DFQATT and CDR2 is SNEGSKA (reference sequence). The CDR3 contains 11 residues. The DNA for the CDR3 is TGCAGTGCCTCCGACCAGGAGGAGCAGTACTTC. Protein product: CSASDQEEQYF.

The chain joins TRBV4-1 to TRBJ1-1; D is undetermined. The V gene's germline CDR1 is MGHRA and CDR2 YSYEKL. Trimming cost V 7 bases and J 3 bases, with 18 bases left between them. This CDR3 has 15 amino acids. CDR3 region: CASTGRVSVDTEAFF. DNA of the CDR3: TGCGCCAGCACCGGAAGGGTATCGGTGGACACTGAAGCTTTCTTT.

The J gene is TRBJ2-7, the V gene TRBV7-9, with D possibly being TRBD1 (6 bases). This CDR3 region has 13 residues. CDR1 is SEHNR and CDR2 is FQNEAQ in the germline V gene (reference sequence). V shed 6 bases and J shed 6 bases, with 15 bases lying between them. The DNA for the CDR3 is TGTGCCAGCAGTACGATCCACAGGGCCGAGCAGTACTTC. Translating gives CASSTIHRAEQYF.

The chain joins TRBV4-1 to TRBJ2-5, with D unclear. This CDR3 contains 15 residues. V dropped 0 bases and J dropped 5 bases, with 13 bases sitting between them. In germline, CDR1 is MGHRA, CDR2 YSYEKL. The CDR3 DNA is TGCGCCAGCAGCCAAGAATGGGCAGCTCGCGAGACCCAGTACTTC. Amino acid sequence: CASSQEWAARETQYF.

This sequence joins TRBV23-1 and TRBJ2-7, with 9 bases matching TRBD2. TRBV23-1 is an open reading frame whose function is uncertain. V lost 0 bases and J lost 7; bases outside the gene matches: 7. This CDR3 has 15 residues. Written as DNA, the CDR3 is TGCGCCAGCAGTCAATCGGGCGGGAGGGCCTGTGAGCAGTACTTC. Translation gives CASSQSGGRACEQYF.

V usage is TRBV21-1 and J usage is TRBJ1-2; no check of the table's D call, TRBD1, against the DNA was made. TRBV21-1 is labeled a pseudogene. The CDR3 has 15 residues. The CDR3 bases are TGTGCCAGCAGCAAAGCTCCCACAGGGGTTTACGGCTACACCTTC. This encodes CASSKAPTGVYGYTF.

As to this clone: Other DNA sequences from this sample encode an identical CDR3 as well. The rearrangement joins TRBV28 to TRBJ1-1, with TRBD1 as a possible D gene (5 bases). V lost 5 bases and J lost 1, with 11 bases in between. The V gene's germline CDR1 is MDHEN and CDR2 SYDVKM. The CDR3 totals 14 residues. CDR3 DNA: TGTGCCAGCAGTCCCGGGGGGGAGAACACTGAAGCTTTCTTT. Translated: CASSPGGENTEAFF.

The chain has TRBV5-4 and TRBJ1-2; maybe TRBD1 (5 bases). Germline values: CDR1 SGHNT, CDR2 YYREEE (reference sequence). CDR3 size: 14 residues. The V end was cut by 4 bases, the J end by 8 bases, with 18 bases between. CDR3 protein: CASSGGAGGDGYTF. The CDR3 DNA reads TGTGCCAGCAGCGGGGGAGCGGGCGGTGACGGCTACACCTTC. The variable domain in full, with the rest retrieved from reference TRBV5-4 and TRBJ1-2, is ETGVTQSPTHLIKTRGQQVTLRCSSQSGHNTVSWYQQALGQGPQFIFQYYREEENGRGNFPPRFSGLQFPNYSSELNVNALELDDSALYLCASSGGAGGDGYTFGSGTRLTVV.

V usage is TRBV7-9 and J usage is TRBJ1-1; TRBD1 matches at 7 bases. The CDR3 contains 13 residues. CDR1 and CDR2 from the germline V gene are SEHNR and FQNEAQ (reference sequence). Unmatched junction bases numbered 9, after V lost 8 bases and J lost 6 bases. CDR3 region: CASSAEGAAEAFF. The DNA for the CDR3 is TGTGCCAGCTCTGCCGAGGGGGCCGCTGAAGCTTTCTTT.

The chain employs TRBV27 and TRBJ2-7; D assignment may be TRBD1 or TRBD2 (5 bases each). Trimming cost V 5 bases and J 2 bases, with 19 bases left between them. CDR1 MNHEY and CDR2 SMNVEV come from the germline V gene (reference sequence). CDR3 size: 16 residues. The CDR3: CASSPSRGRNTYEQYF. DNA for the CDR3: TGTGCCAGCAGTCCTAGCCGGGGACGAAACACCTACGAGCAGTACTTC.

This chain connects TRBV9 to TRBJ2-1, with a tentative D call TRBD2 (6 bases). The CDR3 loop spans 14 amino acids. Germline-derived CDR1 and CDR2 are SGDLS and YYNGEE. Trimming shortened V by 1 base and J by 8 bases, and 13 bases separated the two germline ends. The CDR3 DNA reads TGTGCCAGCAGCGTAATGTCGGGGGACCATGAGCAGTTCTTC. This encodes CASSVMSGDHEQFF.

V gene TRBV27 combines with J gene TRBJ1-5, with D possibly being TRBD1 (5 bases). This CDR3 region has 14 residues. V gave up 6 bases and J gave up 6 bases, with 15 bases separating them. Germline CDR1 is MNHEY and CDR2 is SMNVEV (reference sequence). CDR3: CASSPLGVGQPQHF. As DNA, the CDR3 is TGTGCCAGCAGCCCCTTAGGGGTAGGTCAGCCCCAGCATTTT.

The chain employs TRBV19 and TRBJ2-7, with D tentatively TRBD2 (5 bases). This CDR3 is built from 11 residues. Germline assignment: CDR1 LNHDA and CDR2 SQIVND (reference sequence). The CDR3 protein is CATGGSYEQYF. As DNA, the CDR3 is TGTGCGACCGGAGGATCCTACGAGCAGTACTTC.

This rearrangement joins TRBV6-1 to TRBJ2-7; 8 nucleotides align to TRBD1. Germline CDR1 is MNHNS and CDR2 is SASEGT. Germline trimming cut 2 bases from V and 5 bases from J; bases unmatched to any gene: 8. This CDR3 comprises 15 residues. The CDR3 loop is CASSEFQGARNEQYF. The CDR3 DNA is TGTGCCAGCAGTGAATTTCAGGGGGCGAGGAACGAGCAGTACTTC.

The V gene is TRBV6-6, the J gene TRBJ1-2; D is perhaps TRBD1 (5 bases). The germline V and J ends were trimmed by 11 bases and 8 bases, with 15 bases remaining between them. CDR3 size: 11 residues. CDR1 and CDR2 (germline): MNHNY, SVGAGI (reference sequence). The CDR3 sequence is CACWDLGGYTF. The DNA for the CDR3 is TGTGCCTGCTGGGACCTAGGGGGCTACACCTTC.

V is TRBV13 and J is TRBJ1-2; 12 bases are a match to TRBD1. CDR3 size: 16 residues. V dropped 5 bases and J dropped 1; count of bases not matched to a gene: 5. Germline values: CDR1 PRHDT, CDR2 FYEKMQ (reference sequence). CDR3 nucleotide sequence: TGTGCCAGCAGCCCGGGACAGGGGGCGGTTAACTATGGCTACACCTTC. It translates to CASSPGQGAVNYGYTF. Full variable domain (missing parts from reference TRBV13 and TRBJ1-2): AAGVIQSPRHLIKEKRETATLKCYPIPRHDTVYWYQQGPGQDPQFLISFYEKMQSDKGSIPDRFSAQQFSDYHSELNMSSLELGDSALYFCASSPGQGAVNYGYTFGSGTRLTVV.

The V gene is TRBV30, the J gene TRBJ2-3; 9 bases are shared with TRBD2. Trimming cost V 1 base and J 0 bases; bases outside gene matches: 14. Per the germline V gene, CDR1 is GTSNPN and CDR2 is SVGIG (reference sequence). The CDR3 is made up of 19 amino acids. This chain's CDR3 is CAWSDFGILTSGSTDTQYF. Here the CDR3 DNA reads TGTGCCTGGAGTGATTTCGGGATTTTAACTAGCGGGAGCACAGATACGCAGTATTTT.

The rearrangement links TRBV5-1 to TRBJ2-5; D is unclear. Per germline, CDR1 SGHRS and CDR2 YFSETQ. V was clipped by 7 bases and J by 4 bases, with 8 bases between them. The CDR3 runs to 11 residues. The CDR3 DNA reads TGCGCCAGCCCCTCGCGAGAGACCCAGTACTTC. Protein product: CASPSRETQYF.